This TCR beta chain was found in a study of T cell repertoires in cytomegalovirus infection. The overall study: It was the public TCR beta signatures that indicated both CMV infection and matching HLA type.

This clonotype appeared a few times. Its antigen is currently unknown. TCRdb processed the reads anew with MiXCR; each CDR3 protein has one entry. Altogether approximately 990,000 distinct CDR3 sequences are present, around 30% being singletons, with the ten largest covering around an eighth. Study outcomes and limitations: Predominance within the ex vivo response was attributable to HLA-C-restricted CMV-specific TCR beta clonotypes.

V was clipped by 6 bases and J by 12 bases, with 12 bases between them. The length of the CDR3 is 11 residues. The receptor comes from a human donor in good health (CMV status not recorded). Some clones in this sample may be carry-over from other donors' samples. The rearrangement joins TRBV12-3 or TRBV12-4 to TRBJ2-1, with D perhaps assigned TRBD1 or TRBD2 (5 bases each). The material was cultured CD8+ T cells from PBMCs, obtained from culture after CMV antigen stimulation. CDR3 coding DNA: TGTGCCAGCAGCGGGACGGGTTGGCAGTTCTTC. It codes for CASSGTGWQFF.